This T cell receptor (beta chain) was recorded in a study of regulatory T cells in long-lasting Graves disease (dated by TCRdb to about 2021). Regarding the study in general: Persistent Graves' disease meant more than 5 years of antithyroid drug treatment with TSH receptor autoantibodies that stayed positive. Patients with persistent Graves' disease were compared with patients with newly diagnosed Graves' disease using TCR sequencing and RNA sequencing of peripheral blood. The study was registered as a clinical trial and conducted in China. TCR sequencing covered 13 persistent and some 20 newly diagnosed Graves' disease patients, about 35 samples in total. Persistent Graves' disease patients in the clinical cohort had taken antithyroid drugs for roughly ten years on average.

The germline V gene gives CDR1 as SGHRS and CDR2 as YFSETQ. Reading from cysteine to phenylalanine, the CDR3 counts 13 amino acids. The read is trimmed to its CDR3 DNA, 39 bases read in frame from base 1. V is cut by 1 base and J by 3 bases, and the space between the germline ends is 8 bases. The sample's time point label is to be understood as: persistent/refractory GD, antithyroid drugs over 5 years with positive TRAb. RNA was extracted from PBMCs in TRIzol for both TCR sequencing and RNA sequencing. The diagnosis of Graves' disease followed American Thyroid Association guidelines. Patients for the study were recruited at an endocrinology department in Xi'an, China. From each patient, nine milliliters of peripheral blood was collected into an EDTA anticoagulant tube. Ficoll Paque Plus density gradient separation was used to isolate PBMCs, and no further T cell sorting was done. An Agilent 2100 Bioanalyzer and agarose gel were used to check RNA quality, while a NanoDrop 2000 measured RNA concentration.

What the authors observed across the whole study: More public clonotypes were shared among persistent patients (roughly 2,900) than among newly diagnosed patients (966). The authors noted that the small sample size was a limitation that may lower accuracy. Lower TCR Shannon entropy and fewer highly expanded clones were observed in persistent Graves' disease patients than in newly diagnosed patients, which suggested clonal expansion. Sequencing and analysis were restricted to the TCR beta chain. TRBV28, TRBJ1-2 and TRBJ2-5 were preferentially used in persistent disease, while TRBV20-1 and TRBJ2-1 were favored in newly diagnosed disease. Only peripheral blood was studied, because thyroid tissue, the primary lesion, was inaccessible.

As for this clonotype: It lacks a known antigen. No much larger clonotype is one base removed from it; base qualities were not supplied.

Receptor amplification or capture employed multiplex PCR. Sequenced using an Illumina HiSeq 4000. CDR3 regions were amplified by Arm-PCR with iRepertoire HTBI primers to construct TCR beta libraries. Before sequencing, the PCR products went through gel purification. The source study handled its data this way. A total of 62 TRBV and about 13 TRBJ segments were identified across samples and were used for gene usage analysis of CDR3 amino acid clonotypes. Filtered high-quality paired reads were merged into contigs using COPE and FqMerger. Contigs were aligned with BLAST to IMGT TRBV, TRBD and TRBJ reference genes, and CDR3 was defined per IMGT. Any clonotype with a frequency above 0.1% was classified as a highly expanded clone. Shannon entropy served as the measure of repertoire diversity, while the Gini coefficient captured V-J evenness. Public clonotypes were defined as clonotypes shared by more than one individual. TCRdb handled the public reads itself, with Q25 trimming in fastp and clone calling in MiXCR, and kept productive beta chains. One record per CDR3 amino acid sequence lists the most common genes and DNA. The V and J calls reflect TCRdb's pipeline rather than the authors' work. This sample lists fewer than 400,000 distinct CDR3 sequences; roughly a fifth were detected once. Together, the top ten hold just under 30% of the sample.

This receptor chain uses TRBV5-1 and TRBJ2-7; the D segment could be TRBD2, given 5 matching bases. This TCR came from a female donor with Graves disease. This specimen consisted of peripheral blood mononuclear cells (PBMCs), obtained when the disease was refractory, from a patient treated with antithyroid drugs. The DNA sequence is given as TGCGCCAGCAGCTTGACTCGGGGCTACGAGCAGTACTTC. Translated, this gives CASSLTRGYEQYF.